Below are 22 T cell receptor beta chains sequenced from a single sample in a study of blood T cell repertoires in COVID-19. Repertoires were generated with immunoSEQ multiplex PCR, while TCRdb's copy carries only in-frame clones and drops some. This sample has about 260,000 clones, with roughly 86% found just once. The specimen sequenced was peripheral blood. The receptors here all came from a man aged 40-55 years who had recovered from COVID-19.

This chain uses TRBV6-6 with TRBJ1-4; no clear D gene. V gave up 0 bases and J gave up 5 bases, with 4 bases separating them. Looked up from germline, CDR1 is MNHNY and CDR2 is SVGAGI (reference sequence). The CDR3 runs 13 residues. The CDR3 DNA is TGTGCCAGCAGTTACTCAGAGAATGAAAAACTGTTTTTT. As protein: CASSYSENEKLFF.

The chain links TRBV5-1 to TRBJ2-2, with 8 nucleotides matching TRBD1. Per the germline V gene, CDR1 is SGHRS and CDR2 is YFSETQ. The CDR3 is 15 residues long. The V segment lost 3 bases and the J segment 6 bases; nucleotides outside the gene matches: 7. The CDR3 is CASSSRGPRAGELFF. CDR3 DNA sequence: TGCGCCAGCAGCTCCAGGGGGCCTAGGGCCGGGGAGCTGTTTTTT.

Notes on this clone: The sample has other DNA sequences that encode this CDR3 too. This chain uses TRBV2 with TRBJ2-1, with 13 bases lining up with TRBD2. There are 15 residues in the CDR3. The ends lost 4 bases at V and 3 bases at J; junction bases unmatched: 0. CDR1 and CDR2 from the germline V gene are SNHLY and FYNNEI. Here the CDR3 DNA reads TGTGCCAGCAGTGGGACTAGCGGGAGCTACAATGAGCAGTTCTTC. The encoded protein is CASSGTSGSYNEQFF.

The chain combines TRBV11-3 with TRBJ2-3, with 11 bases matching TRBD1. Germline CDR1 SGHNT, CDR2 YENEEA. CDR3 length: 16 residues. J lost 1 base, V lost 5 bases, and 5 bases had no gene match. The CDR3 region is CASSPGQGAGTDTQYF. CDR3 DNA sequence: TGTGCCAGCAGCCCTGGACAGGGGGCAGGCACAGATACGCAGTATTTT.

This rearrangement joins TRBV28 to TRBJ2-7, with D maybe TRBD1 (7 bases). The CDR3 runs to 14 residues. Germline V CDR1 and CDR2: MDHEN, SYDVKM. V dropped 8 bases and J dropped 6 bases, with 20 bases sitting between them. The CDR3 coding sequence is TGTGCCAGCCAGACGGAGGGGGCGCGGGGCGAGCAGTACTTC. Translated: CASQTEGARGEQYF.

As concerns this clone: A junction end diverges from the germline sequence, so it may reflect a read error. The genes are TRBV7-8 and TRBJ1-2, with a tentative D call TRBD1 (6 bases). The CDR3 sequence is 13 residues long. Germline CDR1 and CDR2: SGHVS and FQNEAQ. The CDR3 protein is CASSLVTGHFLVF. In DNA form, the CDR3 reads TGTGCCAGCAGCTTAGTGACAGGACATTTTCTGGTCTTC.

This chain uses TRBV12-1 with TRBJ2-1; TRBD2 is the table's D call and was not checked against the DNA. TRBV12-1 is a documented pseudogene. The CDR3 has 15 amino acids. CDR3: CASSFGAGVGGEQFF. The DNA of the CDR3 is TGTGCCAGCAGCTTTGGAGCGGGAGTCGGAGGTGAGCAGTTCTTC.

This clone occurred a few times. V and J are TRBV2 and TRBJ2-7; possibly TRBD1 for D (5 bases). With 4 bases removed from V and 0 bases from J, the gap between germline ends came to 10 bases. Looked up from germline, CDR1 is SNHLY and CDR2 is FYNNEI. The CDR3 runs 14 residues. The CDR3 protein is CASSVGVSSYEQYF. As DNA, the CDR3 is TGTGCCAGCAGTGTAGGGGTTAGCTCCTACGAGCAGTACTTC.

The J gene is TRBJ2-4, the V gene TRBV5-1; 14 bases map to TRBD2. Per germline, CDR1 SGHRS and CDR2 YFSETQ. V gave up 6 bases and J gave up 6 bases; unmatched junction bases: 11. The CDR3 runs 17 residues. The CDR3 DNA is TGCGCCAGCAAACTGGGACTAGCGGGAGATTCGGGAAACATTCAGTACTTC. This codes for CASKLGLAGDSGNIQYF. Using reference TRBV5-1 and TRBJ2-4 for the parts outside the CDR3, the full variable domain is KAGVTQTPRYLIKTRGQQVTLSCSPISGHRSVSWYQQTPGQGLQFLFEYFSETQRNKGNFPGRFSGRQFSNSRSEMNVSTLELGDSALYLCASKLGLAGDSGNIQYFGAGTRLSVL.

With regard to this clone: At one boundary the junction diverges from the germline segment, which might be a read error. This chain connects TRBV5-8 to TRBJ2-1, with D perhaps matching TRBD1 (6 bases). CDR1 is SGHTS and CDR2 is YDEGEE in the germline V gene. The CDR3 totals 15 residues. The CDR3 nucleotides read TGTGCGAGCAACACAGGGAAGTTTTCCTACAATGAGCAGTTCTTC. Its translation is CASNTGKFSYNEQFF. Supplemented by reference TRBV5-8 and TRBJ2-1, the full variable domain reads EAGVTQSPTHLIKTRGQQATLRCSPISGHTSVYWYQQALGLGLQFLLWYDEGEERNRGNFPPRFSGRQFPNYSSELNVNALELEDSALYLCASNTGKFSYNEQFFGPGTRLTVL.

This clone was seen a few times. CDR3 loop: CASSPPEALREKLFF. CDR3 bases: TGTGCCAGCTCACCACCGGAGGCTTTAAGGGAAAAACTGTTTTTT. V and J are TRBV18 and TRBJ1-4; D is uncertain. CDR3 length equals 15 residues. The germline V gene has CDR1 KGHSH and CDR2 LQKENI. Trimming stripped 0 bases from V and 8 bases from J, with 13 bases between.

V usage is TRBV18 and J usage is TRBJ2-7, with D hard to call. The germline gives CDR1 KGHSH, CDR2 LQKENI. The CDR3 spans 14 residues. Deletions cut 0 bases from V and 3 bases from J, with 9 bases between. This chain's CDR3 is CASSPPNSLYEQYF. The CDR3 DNA sequence: TGTGCCAGCTCACCACCGAACAGCCTCTACGAGCAGTACTTC.

This chain uses TRBV19 with TRBJ2-1; TRBD2 agrees at 9 bases. V lost 6 bases, J lost 10 bases, and 10 bases stayed unmatched. The length of the CDR3 is 14 residues. Germline V gene lookup returns CDR1 LNHDA and CDR2 SQIVND (reference sequence). CDR3 sequence (DNA): TGTGCCAGTAGGCCTAGCGGGGTGCCCGAAGAGCAGTTCTTC. The encoded protein is CASRPSGVPEEQFF.

The chain has TRBV18 and TRBJ1-1; 7 positions match TRBD1. The CDR3 is made up of 14 amino acids. From germline, CDR1 is KGHSH and CDR2 LQKENI. The ends lost 6 bases at V and 5 bases at J; junction bases unmatched: 9. The CDR3 nucleotides read TGTGCCAGCTCTCCCAGGGGGGCAGAGACTGAAGCTTTCTTT. This encodes CASSPRGAETEAFF.

The chain joins TRBV7-2 to TRBJ1-5; D not certain. Trimming removed 3 bases at V and 0 bases at J, with 9 bases between. The germline V gene encodes CDR1 SGHTA and CDR2 FQGNSA. The CDR3 is 15 residues long. The CDR3 coding sequence is TGTGCCAGCAGCTTTGGCCATAATAGCAATCAGCCCCAGCATTTT. This sequence encodes CASSFGHNSNQPQHF.

The chain joins TRBV24-1 to TRBJ2-1; 10 bases fit TRBD2. Trimming took 4 bases from V and 7 from J; bases not matched to a gene: 9. From germline, CDR1 is KGHDR and CDR2 SFDVKD. The CDR3 is made up of 16 amino acids. The CDR3: CATSEASGSSRNEQFF. The DNA of the CDR3 is TGTGCCACCAGTGAAGCTAGCGGGAGCTCGAGAAATGAGCAGTTCTTC.

V is TRBV19 and J is TRBJ2-1, with unresolved D. Germline CDR1 is LNHDA and CDR2 is SQIVND (reference sequence). Trimming shortened V by 5 bases and J by 9 bases, and 11 bases separated the two germline ends. The CDR3 is 12 amino acids. This CDR3 is CASSSGPGEQFF. The CDR3 bases are TGTGCCAGTAGTTCTGGTCCGGGTGAGCAGTTCTTC.

This clone has only one observation. The chain uses TRBV29-1 and TRBJ2-7; possibly TRBD2 for D (6 bases). CDR1 is SQVTM and CDR2 is ANQGSEA in the germline V gene. The CDR3 consists of 11 residues. V lost 7 bases and J lost 4, with 11 bases in between. This CDR3 reads CSAGRGYEQYF. CDR3 nucleotide sequence: TGCAGCGCCGGACGGGGGTACGAGCAGTACTTC.

Notes on this clone: Other nucleotide sequences in the sample specify the same CDR3. V and J are TRBV4-3 and TRBJ2-7, with 12 bases lining up with TRBD1. J lost 5 bases, V lost 4 bases, and 6 bases had no gene match. CDR1 is LGHNA and CDR2 is YSLEER in the germline V gene. This CDR3 has 15 residues. CDR3 sequence (DNA): TGCGCCAGCAGCCCCGGGACAGGGGGCTTCCACGAGCAGTACTTC. The encoded protein is CASSPGTGGFHEQYF.

The chain joins TRBV15 to TRBJ2-3; 10 bases match TRBD2. The germline gives CDR1 LNHNV, CDR2 YYDKDF (reference sequence). The CDR3 has 14 amino acids. After removal of 5 bases from V and 4 bases from J, the junction contained 3 bases not matched to a gene. The CDR3 DNA reads as TGTGCCACCAGCCTCGGACTAGCGGCAGATACGCAGTATTTT. Translated: CATSLGLAADTQYF.

The chain has TRBV15 and TRBJ2-3, with TRBD2 identical over 8 bases. This CDR3 comprises 14 residues. The germline V gene encodes CDR1 LNHNV and CDR2 YYDKDF (reference sequence). V shed 5 bases, J shed 6 bases, and the junction held 7 bases outside the gene matches. The CDR3 DNA sequence: TGTGCCACCAGCTTTTTAACGGGGGGGGATACGCAGTATTTT. Protein: CATSFLTGGDTQYF.

This clone occurred a few times. The gene calls are TRBV12-5 and TRBJ1-1; 7 nucleotides agree with TRBD1. V trimming: 6 bases; J trimming: 7 bases; junction bases outside the gene matches: 14. The CDR3 is 15 amino acids. Germline V lookup: CDR1 LGHNT, CDR2 FRNRAP. The CDR3 sequence: CASGPGGVVSGEAFF. DNA of the CDR3: TGTGCTAGTGGCCCAGGGGGAGTGGTTAGTGGTGAAGCTTTCTTT.